The 11 T cell receptor beta chains given below trace back to one sample, sequenced in a study of human T cells and chemical hapten exposure. TCRdb processed the RACE reads anew with MiXCR; each CDR3 protein has one entry. The sample contains about 380,000 distinct CDR3 sequences, 4% to 5.5% of which appear only once. Documented time point: patch test 1, 2 weeks after DPC sensitization. Treatment here: therapeutic diphenylcyclopropenone sensitization with weekly scalp DPC. The sequenced sample was whole blood, obtained in connection with sensitization to the hapten diphenylcyclopropenone (DPC). Receptor source: a woman aged 45-60 years with alopecia areata. Some clones in this sample may be carry-over from other donors' samples.

This clonotype turned up a few times. The chain joins TRBV27 to TRBJ2-1, with D perhaps matching TRBD2 (6 bases). The CDR3 has 15 residues. The germline CDR1 and CDR2 sequences are MNHEY and SMNVEV (reference sequence). V gave up 6 bases and J gave up 1 base, with 13 bases separating them. The CDR3 is CASRRAGPSYNEQFF. Written as DNA, the CDR3 is TGTGCCAGCAGAAGAGCGGGTCCTTCCTACAATGAGCAGTTCTTC.

This clonotype was observed many times. V is TRBV7-2 and J is TRBJ1-1; weak D call: TRBD1 (6 bases). V gave up 3 bases and J gave up 11 bases, with 13 bases separating them. CDR3 size: 12 residues. Per the germline V gene, CDR1 is SGHTA and CDR2 is FQGNSA. CDR3 DNA sequence: TGTGCCAGCAGCTTTTGGACAGAGGAGGCTTTCTTT. It specifies CASSFWTEEAFF.

This clonotype has at least ten counts. The chain links TRBV6-5 to TRBJ2-3, with D perhaps given as TRBD1 or TRBD2 (5 bases each). The CDR3 sequence is 17 residues long. V lost 6 bases and J lost 4, with 23 bases in between. Germline V gene sequence: CDR1 MNHEY, CDR2 SVGAGI. The CDR3 nucleotides read TGTGCCAGCAGACTGTCTGGGGGTCTAATTGGGGCAGATACGCAGTATTTT. Its protein is CASRLSGGLIGADTQYF.

This clonotype was counted only a few times. The V gene is TRBV5-8, the J gene TRBJ1-5, with 7 bases matching TRBD1. Trimming removed 4 bases from V and 4 bases from J; junction bases left unmatched: 5. Germline CDR1 reads SGHTS; CDR2 reads YDEGEE. The CDR3 spans 14 residues. CDR3 in DNA: TGTGCCAGCAGCGACAGGGAGGTTAATCAGCCCCAGCATTTT. It is translated as CASSDREVNQPQHF.

The chain is built from TRBV29-1 and TRBJ2-3, with 8 bases fitting TRBD2. The J segment lost 0 bases and the V segment lost 2 bases, leaving 7 bases of the junction unmatched. This CDR3 is built from 16 residues. CDR1 is SQVTM, CDR2 ANQGSEA, per germline. The CDR3 DNA sequence: TGCAGCGTTGAAAGGGGCGGGGGGCCGAGCACAGATACGCAGTATTTT. Protein sequence: CSVERGGGPSTDTQYF.

In its sample, this clonotype was seen many times. The chain is built from TRBV29-1 and TRBJ2-3; D is perhaps TRBD2 (6 bases). CDR3 size: 13 residues. The germline CDR1 and CDR2 sequences are SQVTM and ANQGSEA. Between the trimmed V and J ends, which lost 6 bases and 0 bases, there was a span of 10 bases. CDR3 nucleotide sequence: TGCAGCGTGGAGGGGCTAAGCACAGATACGCAGTATTTT. Its protein product is CSVEGLSTDTQYF.

This clonotype was detected ten times or more. The CDR3 region is CASSPMGDTNTEAFF. The CDR3 nucleotides read TGTGCCAGCAGTCCCATGGGGGACACAAACACTGAAGCTTTCTTT. This chain connects TRBV27 to TRBJ1-1; TRBD1 is a possible D gene (6 bases). The CDR3 runs to 15 residues. V lost 5 bases to trimming and J lost 2 bases, with 15 bases between them. Germline CDR1 MNHEY, CDR2 SMNVEV (reference sequence).

This clonotype was detected ten times or more. This sequence joins TRBV12-3 or TRBV12-4 and TRBJ2-3; perhaps TRBD2 as D (6 bases). Trimming removed 4 bases from V and 3 bases from J, with 14 bases in between. This CDR3 has 15 amino acids. The CDR3 region is CASSSGASATDTQYF. Written as DNA, the CDR3 is TGTGCCAGCAGTTCGGGAGCCTCGGCAACAGATACGCAGTATTTT.

The sample holds a few counts of this clonotype. The chain has TRBV7-2 and TRBJ2-3, with 9 bases identical to TRBD2. CDR3 length equals 16 residues. Losses at the gene ends were 4 bases for V and 1 base for J; bases not matched to a gene: 6. Germline loops: CDR1 SGHTA, CDR2 FQGNSA. The CDR3 spells CASSSSSGARTDTQYF. The CDR3 DNA follows: TGTGCCAGCAGCTCTTCTAGCGGGGCCCGCACAGATACGCAGTATTTT.

This clonotype was observed a handful of times. The chain recombines TRBV20-1 with TRBJ2-7, with 7 bases fitting TRBD2. V trimming: 5 bases; J trimming: 1 base; junction bases outside the gene matches: 5. The germline V gene has CDR1 DFQATT and CDR2 SNEGSKA (reference sequence). The CDR3 has 13 amino acids. In DNA form, the CDR3 reads TGCAGTGCTTTGCTAGCGGATTCCTACGAGCAGTACTTC. Its protein is CSALLADSYEQYF.

Only a few counts were recorded for this clonotype. CDR3 region: CASSSSSGTGGRQYF. The DNA for the CDR3 is TGTGCCAGCAGTTCATCCTCCGGGACAGGGGGTCGGCAGTACTTC. The chain couples TRBV6-2 or TRBV6-3 to TRBJ2-7; 11 bases map to TRBD1. V lost 4 bases to trimming and J lost 9 bases; unmatched junction nucleotides: 11. Per germline, CDR1 MNHEY and CDR2 SVGEGT. The CDR3 covers 15 residues.